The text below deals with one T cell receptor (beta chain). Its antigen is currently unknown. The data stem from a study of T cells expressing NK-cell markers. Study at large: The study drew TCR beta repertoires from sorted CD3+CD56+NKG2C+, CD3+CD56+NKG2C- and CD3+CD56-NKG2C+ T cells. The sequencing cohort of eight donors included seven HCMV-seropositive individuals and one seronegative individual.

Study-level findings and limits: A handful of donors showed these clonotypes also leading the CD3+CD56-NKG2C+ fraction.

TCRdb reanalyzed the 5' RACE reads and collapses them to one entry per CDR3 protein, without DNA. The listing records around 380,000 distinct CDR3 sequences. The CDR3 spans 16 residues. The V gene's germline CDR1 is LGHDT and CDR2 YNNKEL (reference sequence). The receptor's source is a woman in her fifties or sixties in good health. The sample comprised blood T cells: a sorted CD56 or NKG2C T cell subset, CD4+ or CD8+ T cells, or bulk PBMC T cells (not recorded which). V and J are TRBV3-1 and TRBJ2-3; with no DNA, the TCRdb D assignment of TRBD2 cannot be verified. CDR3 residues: CASSQGRGWGTDTQYF.